These 5 T cell receptor beta chains share one sample of origin, sequenced in a study of PD-L1 blockade in urothelial cancer. Time point given: pretreatment peripheral blood. Measured with immunoSEQ multiplex PCR; TCRdb has only the in-frame clones, and not every one. The sample has fewer than 40,000 clones; approximately 93% are singletons. Sample: PBMCs, taken around atezolizumab (anti-PD-L1) treatment. All receptors derive from a woman in her sixties or seventies with urothelial cancer.

The table lists this clone with a count of one. J is TRBJ2-7 and V is TRBV2; 10 nucleotides line up with TRBD1. Germline lookup yields CDR1 SNHLY and CDR2 FYNNEI. With 6 bases clipped from V and 2 bases from J, the junction kept 4 bases outside the gene matches. This CDR3 spans 14 amino acids. The CDR3 is CASRDRGRTYEQYF. The CDR3, as DNA: TGTGCCAGCAGAGACAGGGGGCGAACCTACGAGCAGTACTTC.

This chain uses TRBV4-1 with TRBJ2-7, with 11 bases aligning to TRBD1. The CDR3 sequence is 16 residues long. Losses at the gene ends were 0 bases for V and 6 bases for J; bases not matched to a gene: 7. Germline CDR1 is MGHRA and CDR2 is YSYEKL. CDR3 amino acids: CASSQDRRTGGGEQYF. The CDR3 DNA follows: TGCGCCAGCAGCCAAGACCGACGGACAGGGGGCGGCGAGCAGTACTTC.

The chain carries TRBV5-1 and TRBJ2-2; 8 bases are shared with TRBD2. With 0 bases clipped from V and 1 base from J, the junction kept 2 bases outside the gene matches. Germline CDR1 and CDR2: SGHRS and YFSETQ. The CDR3 totals 16 residues. The CDR3, as DNA: TGCGCCAGCAGCTTGGAGAGCGGGAGGAACACCGGGGAGCTGTTTTTT. Translating it yields CASSLESGRNTGELFF.

This chain connects TRBV5-4 to TRBJ1-2; 9 nucleotides align to TRBD1. From germline, CDR1 is SGHNT and CDR2 YYREEE (reference sequence). The CDR3 has 15 residues. The ends lost 2 bases at V and 3 bases at J; junction bases unmatched: 5. The CDR3 DNA reads TGTGCCAGCAGCTTAAACAGGGGGCAAGACTATGGCTACACCTTC. Translating gives CASSLNRGQDYGYTF.

The V gene is TRBV27, the J gene TRBJ1-4, with 7 nucleotides matching TRBD1. Trimming at V came to 7 bases and at J to 5 bases, leaving 13 bases not matched to a gene. Germline CDR1 and CDR2: MNHEY and SMNVEV (reference sequence). The CDR3 consists of 16 residues. Here the CDR3 DNA reads TGTGCCAGCACCCGACAGGGCAGTGGGGGAAATGAAAAACTGTTTTTT. This translates into CASTRQGSGGNEKLFF. Full variable domain (rest looked up from reference TRBV27 and TRBJ1-4): EAQVTQNPRYLITVTGKKLTVTCSQNMNHEYMSWYRQDPGLGLRQIYYSMNVEVTDKGDVPEGYKVSRKEKRNFPLILESPSPNQTSLYFCASTRQGSGGNEKLFFGSGTQLSVL.